This entry features one T cell receptor (beta chain) sequence. These data come from a study of blood T cell repertoires in COVID-19. Study-wide context: Sample material is recorded as cDNA or gDNA derived from T cells, B-cell-depleted T cells, or PBMCs.

The ends lost 4 bases at V and 4 bases at J; junction bases unmatched: 9. The length of the CDR3 is 16 residues. Germline loops: CDR1 SGHAT, CDR2 FQNNGV. Authors' analysis steps: Estimation of nucleated cell counts was performed using reference gene primer amplification. Sequencing used immunoSEQ multiplex PCR; TCRdb keeps in-frame clones, though not all of them. V, J and clone size derive from that table, while D and trimming were established from the DNA sequence. The table includes about 260,000 clones, around 83% detected once. Sequenced input: peripheral blood. This receptor was taken from a man between 18 and 35 years old with active or convalescent COVID-19. The chain links TRBV11-2 to TRBJ2-1; 8 nucleotides line up with TRBD1. CDR3 sequence (DNA): TGTGCCAGCAGCTCCATTGGCAGGGGGCGATACAATGAGCAGTTCTTC. Its translation is CASSSIGRGRYNEQFF. The full variable domain, in which reference TRBV11-2 and TRBJ2-1 provide the parts outside the CDR3, is EAGVAQSPRYKIIEKRQSVAFWCNPISGHATLYWYQQILGQGPKLLIQFQNNGVVDDSQLPKDRFSAERLKGVDSTLKIQPAKLEDSAVYLCASSSIGRGRYNEQFFGPGTRLTVL.